Listed below are T cell receptor beta chains from one sample, sequenced in a study of blood T cells in healthy people across ages. One entry per CDR3 protein, called by TCRdb with MiXCR from the 5' RACE reads. This sample has about a million distinct CDR3 sequences, with approximately 49% found just once. Specimen: blood. The receptor source for this set is a man between 25 and 39 years old in good health. Each CDR3 is given with its conserved first and last residue. Fields, in order: J gene, V gene, CDR3 protein.

J gene: TRBJ1-5
V gene: TRBV20-1
CDR3 protein: CSATEARGSSGRQPQHF

J gene: TRBJ2-1
V gene: TRBV7-2
CDR3 protein: CASSFLLAGAPYNEQFF

J gene: TRBJ2-7
V gene: TRBV7-8
CDR3 protein: CASSSNRGNYEQYF

J gene: TRBJ2-1
V gene: TRBV7-2
CDR3 protein: CASLGGYNEQFF

J gene: TRBJ2-4
V gene: TRBV12-3/TRBV12-4
CDR3 protein: CASSLRGRGAKNIQNF

J gene: TRBJ2-3
V gene: TRBV2
CDR3 protein: CASSEISGGAPQYF

J gene: TRBJ2-7
V gene: TRBV28
CDR3 protein: CASSTQTCEQYF

J gene: TRBJ2-7
V gene: TRBV28
CDR3 protein: CAARPLTVRANYEQYF

J gene: TRBJ2-1
V gene: TRBV7-2
CDR3 protein: CASSSGADNEQFF

J gene: TRBJ1-4
V gene: TRBV4-1
CDR3 protein: CASSQGQGHEKLFF

J gene: TRBJ1-1
V gene: TRBV19
CDR3 protein: CASSGLGTEAFF